Each of the 17 T cell receptor beta chains below was sequenced from the same sample in a study of early T cells in non-severe SARS-CoV-2 infection. TCRdb recomputed calls from the 5' RACE reads with MiXCR, one row per CDR3 protein. The sample consists of under 70,000 distinct CDR3 sequences, around 6.5% of them appearing once. Sample: whole blood, taken at baseline. The receptors come from an adult who was a healthcare worker with PCR-confirmed SARS-CoV-2 infection or an uninfected control (not recorded which).

This clonotype was seen a handful of times. The chain joins TRBV3-1 to TRBJ1-2; 7 bases agree with TRBD1. With 1 base clipped from V and 2 bases from J, the junction kept 7 bases outside the gene matches. Germline V gene lookup returns CDR1 LGHDT and CDR2 YNNKEL (reference sequence). The CDR3 totals 16 residues. CDR3: CASSQVQGGANYGYTF. CDR3 nucleotides: TGTGCCAGCAGCCAAGTCCAAGGGGGCGCGAACTATGGCTACACCTTC.

This clonotype was counted only a few times. This chain links TRBV6-2 or TRBV6-3 with TRBJ1-5; D is uncertain. CDR3 length: 14 amino acids. The V gene lost 1 base and the J gene lost 3 bases, with 7 bases spanning the gap. Germline CDR1 MNHEY, CDR2 SVGEGT. The CDR3 bases are TGTGCCAGCAGTTACTTGGCTAACAATCAGCCCCAGCATTTT. Its translation: CASSYLANNQPQHF.

The sample holds many counts of this clonotype. This chain uses TRBV3-1 with TRBJ2-1; 12 bases fit TRBD2. The CDR3 is made up of 16 amino acids. The trim removed 1 base at V and 8 bases at J, leaving 6 bases unmatched. CDR1 is LGHDT and CDR2 is YNNKEL in the germline V gene (reference sequence). Written as DNA, the CDR3 is TGTGCCAGCAGCCAAGGGCTAGCGGGAGGGCCCCATGAGCAGTTCTTC. Its translation: CASSQGLAGGPHEQFF.

Many counts were recorded for this clonotype. This sequence joins TRBV5-1 and TRBJ1-1; D is unclear. Trimming cost V 4 bases and J 3 bases, with 13 bases left between them. Germline V gives CDR1 SGHRS, CDR2 YFSETQ. The CDR3 is made up of 14 amino acids. In DNA form, the CDR3 reads TGCGCCAGCAGCACCGGACTGCCGGACACTGAAGCTTTCTTT. Translation gives CASSTGLPDTEAFF.

This clonotype was observed a handful of times. This chain uses TRBV10-3 with TRBJ1-2, with no clear D. V lost 3 bases and J 1 base, leaving 18 bases between the germline ends. Germline CDR1 ENHRY, CDR2 SYGVKD. There are 17 residues in the CDR3. The CDR3 loop is CAISDSDNLRLNYGYTF. The DNA of the CDR3 is TGTGCCATCAGTGACTCCGACAATTTGAGGCTTAACTATGGCTACACCTTC.

This clonotype was counted at least ten times. The chain uses TRBV5-1 and TRBJ2-1; the D gene is possibly TRBD2 (5 bases). This CDR3 is 12 amino acids long. Deletions cut 5 bases from V and 8 bases from J, with 11 bases between. CDR1 and CDR2 from the germline V gene are SGHRS and YFSETQ. CDR3 region: CASSRDRDEQFF. The CDR3, as DNA: TGCGCCAGCAGTCGGGATCGGGATGAGCAGTTCTTC.

This clonotype was detected only once. This could be a read error, since a much larger clone is one nucleotide away. V gene TRBV28 combines with J gene TRBJ2-1, with D perhaps TRBD2 (6 bases). CDR3 length equals 15 residues. CDR1 and CDR2 (germline): MDHEN, SYDVKM. The DNA of the CDR3 is TGTGCCAGCAGTTCTCTAGCGCCGCCCTACAATGAGCGGTTCTTC. Its translation: CASSSLAPPYNERFF.

The rearrangement links TRBV24-1 to TRBJ2-7, with 9 bases aligning to TRBD1. CDR3 length: 15 amino acids. Germline lookup yields CDR1 KGHDR and CDR2 SFDVKD. The V and J ends lost 4 bases and 4 bases, in that order; junction bases with no gene match: 7. This CDR3 is CATSDSRDRVYEQYF. The CDR3 bases are TGTGCCACCAGTGACTCAAGGGACAGGGTTTACGAGCAGTACTTC.

This clonotype was seen more than once but under ten times. The chain employs TRBV7-9 and TRBJ2-5; D could derive from TRBD1 or TRBD2 (5 bases each). CDR1 is SEHNR, CDR2 FQNEAQ, per germline (reference sequence). CDR3 length: 14 residues. V dropped 5 bases and J dropped 6 bases, with 16 bases sitting between them. Here the CDR3 reads CASSTGTKGQTQYF. CDR3 coding DNA: TGTGCCAGCAGCACTGGGACCAAGGGACAGACCCAGTACTTC.

This clonotype occurred a few times. V is TRBV28 and J is TRBJ2-1; D perhaps matches TRBD2 (6 bases). The CDR3 is made up of 15 amino acids. Germline CDR1 MDHEN, CDR2 SYDVKM. V was shortened by 5 bases and J by 8 bases, with 19 bases between the two germline ends. The CDR3 DNA is TGTGCCAGCAGTCTGGGGGGATCTCTACACGATGAGCAGTTCTTC. It encodes CASSLGGSLHDEQFF. Full variable domain (outside the CDR3, taken from reference TRBV28 and TRBJ2-1): DVKVTQSSRYLVKRTGEKVFLECVQDMDHENMFWYRQDPGLGLRLIYFSYDVKMKEKGDIPEGYSVSREKKERFSLILESASTNQTSMYLCASSLGGSLHDEQFFGPGTRLTVL.

The chain is built from TRBV10-1 and TRBJ1-1, with 8 bases that match TRBD1. The V gene end was trimmed by 7 bases and the J gene end by 1 base; junction bases not matched to a gene: 23. Germline values: CDR1 WNHNN, CDR2 SYGVQD (reference sequence). This CDR3 spans 20 amino acids. CDR3: CASTSAQMGTGQEANTEAFF. DNA of the CDR3: TGCGCCAGCACCTCGGCCCAAATGGGGACAGGCCAAGAAGCGAACACTGAAGCTTTCTTT.

J is TRBJ2-7 and V is TRBV3-1; D possibly corresponds to TRBD2 (5 bases). The CDR3 length is 14 residues. Trimming removed 1 base at V and 8 bases at J, with 15 bases between. The germline V gene has CDR1 LGHDT and CDR2 YNNKEL (reference sequence). This chain's CDR3 is CASSQGGKGYQQYF. CDR3 nucleotides: TGTGCCAGCAGCCAAGGAGGGAAAGGATACCAGCAGTACTTC.

This clonotype was seen only a few times. The CDR3: CAGEKGNYGYTF. The CDR3 bases are TGTGCCGGTGAGAAGGGTAACTATGGCTACACCTTC. The chain couples TRBV2 to TRBJ1-2; the D is unclear. Germline CDR1 SNHLY, CDR2 FYNNEI. With 11 bases removed from V and 1 base from J, the gap between germline ends came to 11 bases. There are 12 residues in the CDR3.

For this clonotype: A much larger clone is a single base away; this may be a read error. The chain has TRBV7-2 and TRBJ2-7; TRBD2 aligns across 7 bases. The CDR3 is 16 residues long. The germline CDR1 and CDR2 sequences are SGHTA and FQGNSA. V shed 5 bases and J 2 bases; nucleotides not matched to a gene: 12. The CDR3 loop is CASSPAGDPTPYEQYF. The CDR3, as DNA: TGTGCCAGCAGCCCCGCGGGGGACCCGACCCCCTACGAGCAGTACTTC.

This clonotype was counted a few times. The chain links TRBV20-1 to TRBJ2-3, with D unclear. The V gene lost 6 bases and the J gene lost 4 bases, with 11 bases spanning the gap. Per germline, CDR1 DFQATT and CDR2 SNEGSKA (reference sequence). The length of the CDR3 is 12 residues. CDR3 loop: CSASSDPDTQYF. In nucleotides, the CDR3 is TGCAGTGCCTCTTCTGACCCAGATACGCAGTATTTT.

This clonotype was counted ten times or more. The gene calls are TRBV5-6 and TRBJ2-1; 7 positions agree with TRBD1. CDR1 SGHDT and CDR2 YYEEEE come from the germline V gene. This CDR3 is 17 amino acids long. The junction had 10 bases not matched to a gene; V was cut back by 4 bases and J by 0 bases. DNA of the CDR3: TGTGCCAGCAGCCGCGGACAGGTCCTAATCTCCTACAATGAGCAGTTCTTC. Translated: CASSRGQVLISYNEQFF.

This clonotype was detected a few times. This sequence joins TRBV20-1 and TRBJ2-3; 9 nucleotides align to TRBD1. Germline V gives CDR1 DFQATT, CDR2 SNEGSKA (reference sequence). V shed 5 bases and J 5 bases; nucleotides not matched to a gene: 8. There are 14 residues in the CDR3. CDR3 sequence: CSAWPGQGRDTQYF. The CDR3 bases are TGCAGTGCTTGGCCGGGACAGGGAAGAGATACGCAGTATTTT.